One and the same sample provided the 3 T cell receptor beta chains below, sequenced in a study of radiotherapy plus CTLA-4 blockade in lung cancer. Measured with immunoSEQ multiplex PCR; TCRdb has only the in-frame clones, and not every one. This sample has approximately 100,000 clones; approximately 87% occur once, and the top ten carry about 2.2%. Specimen: peripheral blood, collected from a patient treated with radiotherapy plus ipilimumab. Every receptor here comes from a human donor with non-small cell lung cancer that progressed on radiotherapy plus ipilimumab. Some clones in this sample may be carry-over from other donors' samples.

This chain uses TRBV10-3 with TRBJ2-7; possible D gene TRBD1, 5 bases. CDR3 length equals 15 residues. The V end lost 3 bases, the J end lost 2 bases, and 14 bases lay between the germline ends. The germline gives CDR1 ENHRY, CDR2 SYGVKD. The CDR3 nucleotides read TGTGCCATCAGTGATCATTGGCAGGGCCCCTACGAGCAGTACTTC. It is translated as CAISDHWQGPYEQYF.

The chain uses TRBV4-2 and TRBJ2-5, with D possibly called TRBD1 or TRBD2 (5 bases each). This CDR3 contains 15 residues. V shed 0 bases and J shed 4 bases, with 12 bases lying between them. CDR1 and CDR2 from the germline V gene are LGHNA and YNFKEQ. The CDR3: CASSQDWGRGETQYF. CDR3 nucleotide sequence: TGTGCCAGCAGCCAAGATTGGGGGAGAGGAGAGACCCAGTACTTC.

The chain couples TRBV18 to TRBJ1-6; D gene unclear. Germline values: CDR1 KGHSH, CDR2 LQKENI. Trimming cost V 0 bases and J 5 bases, with 11 bases left between them. CDR3 length: 16 residues. In DNA form, the CDR3 reads TGTGCCAGCTCACCACCGGCCAGAAGCCATAATTCACCCCTCCACTTT. The encoded protein is CASSPPARSHNSPLHF.